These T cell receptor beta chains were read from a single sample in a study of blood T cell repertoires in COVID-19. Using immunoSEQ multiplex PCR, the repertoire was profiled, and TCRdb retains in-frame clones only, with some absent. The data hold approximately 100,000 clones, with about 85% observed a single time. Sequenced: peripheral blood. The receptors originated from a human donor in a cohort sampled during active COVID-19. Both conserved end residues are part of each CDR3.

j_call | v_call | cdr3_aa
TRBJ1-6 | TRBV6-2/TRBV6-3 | CASSPRPSGGLDNSPLHF
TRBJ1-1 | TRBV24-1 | CATSVGGGTEAFF
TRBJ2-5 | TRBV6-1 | CASSEGGLAWETQYF
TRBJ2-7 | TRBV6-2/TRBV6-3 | CASSYTQGSYEQYF
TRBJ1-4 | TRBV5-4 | CASSPGGGGLAEKLFF
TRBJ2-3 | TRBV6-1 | CASSERAPGLAGVPDTQYF
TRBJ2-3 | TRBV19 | CASSNRQGKGTDTQYF
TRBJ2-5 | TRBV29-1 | CTSGGAGGQETQYF
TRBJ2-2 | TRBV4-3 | CASTYGRGTGELFF
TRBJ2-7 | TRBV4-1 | CASSQIIAGGTYEQYF
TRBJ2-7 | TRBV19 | CASSTGLAIYEQYF
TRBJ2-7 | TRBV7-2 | CASSSGTGDTYEQYF
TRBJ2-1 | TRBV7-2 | CASSLGPPAGGQNEQFF
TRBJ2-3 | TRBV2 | CASSEGGSSTDTQYF
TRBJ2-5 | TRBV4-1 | CASSFNVARGGFGETQYF
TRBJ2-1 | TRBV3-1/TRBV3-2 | CASSQGLAEGGTNEQFF
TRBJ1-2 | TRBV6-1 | CASSEPGDRVGYTF
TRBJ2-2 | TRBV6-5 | CASRLAGVNTGELFF
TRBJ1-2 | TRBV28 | CASSSGTGSGGYTF
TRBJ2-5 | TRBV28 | CASSLHSQGVETQYF
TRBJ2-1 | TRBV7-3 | CASSPLAGSYNEQFF
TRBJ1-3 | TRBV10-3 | CAISESRQLSGNTIYF
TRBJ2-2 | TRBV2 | CASRWGQVNTGELFF
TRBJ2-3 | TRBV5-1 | CASSLTSGADTQYF
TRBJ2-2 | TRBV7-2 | CASSSRETGELFF
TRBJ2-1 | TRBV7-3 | CASSSGTSIYNEQFF
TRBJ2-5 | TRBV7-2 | CASATGTAKETQYF
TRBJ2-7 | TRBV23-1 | CASSQSFIPGTVETYEQYF
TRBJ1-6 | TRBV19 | CASGQGAGTPLHF
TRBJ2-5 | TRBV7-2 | CASSLEEGWGETQYF
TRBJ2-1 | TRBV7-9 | CASSLVGGNYEQFF
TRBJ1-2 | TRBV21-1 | CASSKAHREEGYTF
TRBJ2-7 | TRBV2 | CASSDWGTYEQYF
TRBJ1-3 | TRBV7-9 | CASSRTGALSGNTIYF
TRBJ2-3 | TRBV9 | CASSLTSGTDTQYF
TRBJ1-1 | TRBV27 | CASSSVGTVNTEAFF
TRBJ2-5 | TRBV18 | CASSLSAGQETQYF
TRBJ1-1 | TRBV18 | CASSPQSGTGSPEAFF